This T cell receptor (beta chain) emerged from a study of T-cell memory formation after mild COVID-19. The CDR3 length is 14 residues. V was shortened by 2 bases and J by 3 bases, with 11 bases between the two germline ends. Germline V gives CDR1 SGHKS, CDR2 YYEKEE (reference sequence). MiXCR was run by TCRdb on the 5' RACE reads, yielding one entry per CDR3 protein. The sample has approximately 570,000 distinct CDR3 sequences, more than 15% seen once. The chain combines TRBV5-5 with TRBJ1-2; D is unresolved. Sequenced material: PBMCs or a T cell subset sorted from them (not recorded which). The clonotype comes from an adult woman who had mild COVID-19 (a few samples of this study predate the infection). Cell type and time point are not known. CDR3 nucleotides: TGTGCCAGCAGCTTAGGAGGGAATGACTATGGCTACACCTTC. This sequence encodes CASSLGGNDYGYTF.